The 13 T cell receptor beta chains below come from one sample, sequenced in a study of regulatory T cells in long-lasting Graves disease. Stated time point: newly diagnosed GD, antithyroid drugs for less than 3 months. Scientists built the TCR library using RNA that was extracted from PBMCs. Through Arm-PCR of CDR3 regions and iRepertoire HTBI primers, TCR beta libraries were built. TCRdb re-called the multiplex PCR reads through MiXCR, storing one row per CDR3 protein. The repertoire has approximately 390,000 distinct CDR3 sequences, about 16% of them found once; the top ten carry about 19%. These data also featured in a second study, about T cells in Graves' hyperthyroidism and ophthalmopathy.

The sequenced sample was peripheral blood mononuclear cells (PBMCs), obtained at new diagnosis, from a patient treated with antithyroid drugs. The receptor source for this set is a woman aged 18-35 years with Graves disease.

CDR3 nucleotide sequence: TGTGCCATCAGTCGAGGCCGTGGCTACAATGAGCAGTTCTTC. Amino acids: CAISRGRGYNEQFF. The J gene is TRBJ2-1, the V gene TRBV10-3; no reliable D call. V was clipped by 5 bases and J by 3 bases, with 11 bases between them. The germline V gene encodes CDR1 ENHRY and CDR2 SYGVKD. The CDR3 runs 14 residues.

The V call is TRBV6-1, the J call TRBJ2-2; D is possibly TRBD1 (6 bases). The CDR3 consists of 14 residues. The V gene lost 2 bases and the J gene lost 3 bases, with 7 bases spanning the gap. CDR1 MNHNS and CDR2 SASEGT come from the germline V gene. Here the CDR3 reads CASSEQGHTGELFF. The CDR3 nucleotides read TGTGCCAGCAGTGAACAGGGGCACACCGGGGAGCTGTTTTTT.

The genes are TRBV12-5 and TRBJ2-1; 9 bases are a match to TRBD2. V was pared by 5 bases and J by 9 bases, with 14 bases of the junction left unmatched. The CDR3 contains 16 residues. Germline loops: CDR1 LGHNT, CDR2 FRNRAP. This CDR3 is CASGLGTSFLVAEQFF. The CDR3 coding sequence is TGTGCTAGTGGTCTCGGGACTAGCTTTCTGGTCGCTGAGCAGTTCTTC.

This clonotype was recorded at least ten times. V is TRBV6-1 and J is TRBJ1-5, with a weak D call TRBD1 (6 bases). This CDR3 has 15 residues. V was cut by 1 base and J by 3 bases, with 10 bases left in between. In germline, CDR1 is MNHNS, CDR2 SASEGT. The DNA for the CDR3 is TGTGCCAGCAGTGAAGAGCGGGGGCCCAATCAGCCCCAGCATTTT. Protein sequence: CASSEERGPNQPQHF.

Many counts were recorded for this clonotype. V usage is TRBV28 and J usage is TRBJ2-3; a weak D match, TRBD2 (6 bases). Deletions cut 8 bases from V and 0 bases from J, with 15 bases between. The CDR3 has 15 amino acids. The germline V gene has CDR1 MDHEN and CDR2 SYDVKM. The CDR3, as DNA: TGTGCCAGCGGATCTAGCGTAACTAGCACAGATACGCAGTATTTT. Amino acids: CASGSSVTSTDTQYF.

The sample holds many counts of this clonotype. This chain connects TRBV2 to TRBJ2-7; D not resolved. V was cut by 6 bases and J by 7 bases, with 16 bases left in between. Per germline, CDR1 SNHLY and CDR2 FYNNEI. The CDR3 sequence is 13 residues long. The CDR3 nucleotides read TGTGCCAGCAGGACTCTCGCCGTAGGGGAGCAGTACTTC. Translating it yields CASRTLAVGEQYF.

The chain couples TRBV4-2 to TRBJ2-2, with D perhaps TRBD1 (6 bases). Germline values: CDR1 LGHNA, CDR2 YNFKEQ. The length of the CDR3 is 17 residues. Trimming pared 0 bases from V and 4 bases from J, leaving 15 bases between. Written as DNA, the CDR3 is TGTGCCAGCAGCCAAGATGCGGGCCAGGGGAGCACCGGGGAGCTGTTTTTT. It translates to CASSQDAGQGSTGELFF.

This clonotype occurred many times. The rearrangement joins TRBV9 to TRBJ2-3; the match to TRBD2 covers 11 bases. The CDR3 runs to 17 residues. The ends lost 2 bases at V and 4 bases at J; junction bases unmatched: 9. From germline, CDR1 is SGDLS and CDR2 YYNGEE. The CDR3 reads CASSVATTSGSADTQYF. The CDR3 coding sequence is TGTGCCAGCAGCGTCGCAACTACTAGCGGGAGTGCAGATACGCAGTATTTT.

The DNA for the CDR3 is TGTGCCAGCAGTTCCTCTACCGGGACAATTGAGGTTAACTATGGCTACACCTTC. The encoded protein is CASSSSTGTIEVNYGYTF. V usage is TRBV7-9 and J usage is TRBJ1-2; D may be TRBD1 (6 bases). The V and J ends lost 6 bases and 1 base respectively, with 24 bases between them. This CDR3 spans 18 amino acids. From germline, CDR1 is SEHNR and CDR2 FQNEAQ (reference sequence).

At least ten counts were recorded for this clonotype. The rearrangement uses TRBV2 and TRBJ1-2; TRBD1 matches 8 bases. In germline, CDR1 is SNHLY, CDR2 FYNNEI. Trimming took 6 bases from V and 7 from J; bases not matched to a gene: 13. There are 15 residues in the CDR3. CDR3: CASRSTGVVWVGYTF. In DNA, the CDR3 is TGTGCCAGCAGATCGACAGGGGTCGTTTGGGTTGGCTACACCTTC.

This clonotype was seen a single time. A far larger clone is one nucleotide away, so this likely arose from a read error. The CDR3 DNA follows: TGTGCCACCAGCCCCGGGAGTGATGAGCAGTTCTTC. Translating gives CATSPGSDEQFF. The V gene is TRBV15, the J gene TRBJ2-1, with a weak D call TRBD2 (6 bases). The CDR3 has 12 residues. Germline CDR1 reads LNHNV; CDR2 reads YYDKDF (reference sequence). V was cut by 5 bases and J by 8 bases, with 10 bases left in between.

This clonotype was counted ten times or more. The chain has TRBV5-1 and TRBJ2-7, with D tentatively TRBD1 or TRBD2 (5 bases each). This CDR3 spans 15 amino acids. V dropped 2 bases and J dropped 4 bases, with 16 bases sitting between them. In germline, CDR1 is SGHRS, CDR2 YFSETQ. CDR3 loop: CASSFGGDGHYEQYF. CDR3 DNA: TGCGCCAGCAGCTTTGGGGGTGACGGACATTACGAGCAGTACTTC.

The chain couples TRBV30 to TRBJ2-7; TRBD2 agrees at 7 bases. With V trimmed by 0 bases and J by 5 bases, 16 bases remained unmatched. The germline V gene encodes CDR1 GTSNPN and CDR2 SVGIG (reference sequence). The CDR3 loop spans 17 amino acids. CDR3 amino acids: CAWSVKLRGSAPDEQYF. Written as DNA, the CDR3 is TGTGCCTGGAGTGTAAAGTTACGCGGGAGTGCCCCCGACGAGCAGTACTTC.